What follows are 27 T cell receptor beta chains derived from one specimen sequenced in a study of T-cell reconstitution after alpha-beta-depleted transplantation in children listed by TCRdb under 2016. Read against the paper, the sample's treatment or condition label means: allogeneic hematopoietic cell transplantation with graft depleted of TCRalphabeta T cells and CD19 B cells. Library method: PCR. The instrument was an Illumina HiSeq 2500. Molecular barcoding was employed in the preparation of TCR libraries, with unique molecular identifiers being used to normalize TCRbeta repertoire quantification. The public reads were reprocessed in TCRdb via fastp at Q25 and MiXCR, keeping in-frame beta chains. Each CDR3 protein appears once, grouped with its most common genes and DNA. The sample data list nearly 350,000 distinct CDR3 sequences, and roughly 17% of these were observed just once. The top ten constitute about 41% of the sample.

The input for sequencing was PBMCs, mostly from graft donor cells, taken 360 days after TCRalphabeta/CD19-depleted stem cell transplant. These receptors originate from a male patient between 2 and 10 years old who had a stem cell transplant for acute lymphoblastic leukemia, so the T cells may come from the graft donor.

This clonotype was observed many times. CDR3 amino acids: CSVDSGGAGELFF. CDR3 bases: TGCAGCGTTGATAGCGGAGGGGCCGGGGAGCTGTTTTTT. The chain recombines TRBV29-1 with TRBJ2-2; D is possibly TRBD2 (6 bases). The CDR3 runs 13 residues. Germline loops: CDR1 SQVTM, CDR2 ANQGSEA. The V and J ends lost 3 bases and 6 bases respectively, with 11 bases between them.

This chain joins TRBV29-1 and TRBJ2-5; weak D call: TRBD1 (5 bases). Trimming left V 2 bases short and J 5 bases short, with 12 bases between. Germline V gene lookup returns CDR1 SQVTM and CDR2 ANQGSEA. CDR3 size: 13 residues. The CDR3 region is CSVEFGQGETQYF. The CDR3 DNA sequence: TGCAGCGTTGAATTTGGGCAGGGCGAGACCCAGTACTTC.

This clonotype has a count of ten or more. This rearrangement joins TRBV7-3 to TRBJ2-1, with 9 bases aligning to TRBD2. The CDR3 totals 15 residues. Germline V gene data show CDR1 as SGHTA and CDR2 as FQGTGA. Trimming cost V 5 bases and J 7 bases; bases outside gene matches: 9. DNA of the CDR3: TGTGCCAGCAGCCCCGTAGCGGGAGTTTGGAATGAGCAGTTCTTC. It specifies CASSPVAGVWNEQFF.

This clonotype was counted between two and nine times. This sequence joins TRBV7-9 and TRBJ2-5; 9 nucleotides align to TRBD2. Germline loops: CDR1 SEHNR, CDR2 FQNEAQ (reference sequence). V trimming: 5 bases; J trimming: 2 bases; junction bases outside the gene matches: 12. The CDR3 loop spans 17 amino acids. The CDR3 nucleotides are TGTGCCAGCAGCCCGCAATTAGCGGGAGCGCTGCAAGAGACCCAGTACTTC. Translating it yields CASSPQLAGALQETQYF.

The rearrangement links TRBV20-1 to TRBJ2-2; TRBD1 matches 7 bases. This CDR3 comprises 13 residues. Germline V CDR1 and CDR2: DFQATT, SNEGSKA (reference sequence). Germline trimming cut 7 bases from V and 1 base from J; bases unmatched to any gene: 3. The CDR3 region has the DNA TGCAGTGGACGACAGGGGAACACCGGGGAGCTGTTTTTT. Its protein is CSGRQGNTGELFF.

A few counts support this clonotype. The J gene is TRBJ2-1, the V gene TRBV29-1, with a possible D match to TRBD2 (6 bases). The CDR3 runs 16 residues. Between the trimmed V and J ends, which lost 6 bases and 8 bases, there was a span of 26 bases. CDR1 is SQVTM, CDR2 ANQGSEA, per germline. The CDR3 loop reads CSVRGGGRWNAHEQFF. The CDR3 region has the DNA TGCAGCGTGAGGGGTGGTGGGAGGTGGAATGCGCATGAGCAGTTCTTC.

At least ten counts were recorded for this clonotype. V usage is TRBV2 and J usage is TRBJ2-5, with D hard to call. Germline V gives CDR1 SNHLY, CDR2 FYNNEI. V gave up 8 bases and J gave up 6 bases, with 16 bases separating them. There are 13 residues in the CDR3. The chain's CDR3 is CASAVVSGQTQYF. The CDR3 nucleotides are TGTGCCAGCGCGGTGGTTTCTGGGCAGACCCAGTACTTC.

This clonotype was observed a handful of times. The V and J genes are TRBV7-3 and TRBJ2-5, with D perhaps matching TRBD2 (6 bases). The CDR3 covers 13 residues. V lost 4 bases, J lost 5 bases, and 11 bases lay in between. The V gene's germline CDR1 is SGHTA and CDR2 FQGTGA. The CDR3 region has the DNA TGTGCCAGCAGCTCATGGGACTCGGAGACCCAGTACTTC. Amino acid sequence: CASSSWDSETQYF.

This clonotype was observed a handful of times. The chain joins TRBV2 to TRBJ2-2; 7 bases match TRBD1. Trimming at V came to 8 bases and at J to 6 bases, leaving 6 bases not matched to a gene. This CDR3 has 13 amino acids. Looked up from germline, CDR1 is SNHLY and CDR2 is FYNNEI. DNA of the CDR3: TGTGCCAGCGTACTAGGGGGCGCCGGGGAGCTGTTTTTT. It encodes CASVLGGAGELFF.

At least ten counts were recorded for this clonotype. The rearrangement links TRBV12-3 or TRBV12-4 to TRBJ1-5; D remains ambiguous. CDR3 size: 13 residues. V lost 5 bases and J 11 bases, leaving 16 bases between the germline ends. In DNA, the CDR3 is TGTGCCAGCAGTCTCGCCGGTGAACCAGCCCAGCATTTT. Protein product: CASSLAGEPAQHF.

This clonotype was seen at least ten times. This chain links TRBV28 with TRBJ2-7; 13 bases are a match to TRBD2. After removal of 5 bases from V and 3 bases from J, the junction contained 7 bases not matched to a gene. Germline values: CDR1 MDHEN, CDR2 SYDVKM. The CDR3 length is 16 residues. As DNA, the CDR3 is TGTGCCAGCAGTCCTTACCGACTAGCGGGAGGCTACGAGCAGTACTTC. Translation: CASSPYRLAGGYEQYF.

The V and J genes are TRBV12-3 or TRBV12-4 and TRBJ2-7, with TRBD2 as a possible D gene (6 bases). Trimming removed 2 bases from V and 6 bases from J, with 11 bases in between. The CDR3 consists of 13 residues. This chain's CDR3 is CASSLNPGGEQYF. The CDR3 DNA reads TGTGCCAGCAGTTTAAATCCCGGGGGCGAGCAGTACTTC.

This clonotype was recorded at least ten times. The chain is built from TRBV12-3 or TRBV12-4 and TRBJ2-7, with D tentatively TRBD2 (5 bases). This CDR3 contains 15 residues. The ends were cut back, 3 bases at V and 5 bases at J, with 17 bases in the middle. The CDR3 spells CASSFNSGIGDEQYF. Written as DNA, the CDR3 is TGTGCCAGCAGTTTTAATTCGGGAATTGGTGACGAGCAGTACTTC.

The gene calls are TRBV20-1 and TRBJ2-3; 14 nucleotides agree with TRBD2. This CDR3 spans 19 amino acids. Germline CDR1 is DFQATT and CDR2 is SNEGSKA (reference sequence). V shed 4 bases, J shed 4 bases, and the junction held 16 bases outside the gene matches. CDR3 sequence: CSAIQTVGLAGVVADTQYF. The CDR3 nucleotides are TGCAGTGCTATCCAGACGGTGGGACTAGCGGGAGTCGTGGCAGATACGCAGTATTTT.

This clonotype was counted only a few times. The chain recombines TRBV5-1 with TRBJ2-5; tentative D call: TRBD2 (6 bases). Trimming pared 3 bases from V and 5 bases from J, leaving 11 bases between. Germline-derived CDR1 and CDR2 are SGHRS and YFSETQ. The CDR3 has 13 residues. As DNA, the CDR3 is TGCGCCAGCAGCTGGTGGGGGGTGGAGACCCAGTACTTC. This gives the protein CASSWWGVETQYF.

This clonotype was observed a few times. V and J are TRBV5-1 and TRBJ1-1; D may be TRBD1 (5 bases). The germline gives CDR1 SGHRS, CDR2 YFSETQ. The V end lost 1 base, the J end lost 6 bases, and 13 bases lay between the germline ends. The CDR3 runs to 14 residues. CDR3 residues: CASSLTGPRAEAFF. CDR3 sequence (DNA): TGCGCCAGCAGCTTGACGGGGCCACGGGCTGAAGCTTTCTTT.

This clonotype was counted between two and nine times. The chain uses TRBV5-1 and TRBJ2-1; D might be TRBD2 (7 bases). The CDR3 contains 14 residues. CDR1 and CDR2 (germline): SGHRS, YFSETQ. Trimming removed 6 bases from V and 4 bases from J, with 14 bases in between. The CDR3 reads CASTQGGPYNEQFF. The CDR3 DNA follows: TGCGCCAGCACACAGGGAGGGCCTTACAATGAGCAGTTCTTC.

This clonotype was found many times. This chain connects TRBV12-3 or TRBV12-4 to TRBJ2-1; 8 nucleotides match TRBD2. V trimming: 3 bases; J trimming: 3 bases; junction bases outside the gene matches: 4. The CDR3 extends over 15 amino acids. The CDR3 protein is CASSLSGSLYNEQFF. CDR3 nucleotides: TGTGCCAGCAGTTTGAGCGGGAGTCTCTACAATGAGCAGTTCTTC.

This chain links TRBV20-1 with TRBJ1-4, with 7 positions matching TRBD1. This CDR3 has 17 amino acids. Germline assignment: CDR1 DFQATT and CDR2 SNEGSKA (reference sequence). Trimming at V came to 2 bases and at J to 7 bases, leaving 16 bases not matched to a gene. The CDR3 sequence: CSARPRTPRGRSEKLFF. CDR3 bases: TGCAGTGCTAGACCCCGAACCCCGAGGGGGCGGAGTGAAAAACTGTTTTTT.

This clonotype was detected ten times or more. The junction departs from the called germline gene at one end, perhaps through a read error. This chain connects TRBV7-7 to TRBJ2-3; the D gene is possibly TRBD1 (5 bases). This CDR3 has 16 residues. Germline V CDR1 and CDR2: SSHAT, FNYEAQ (reference sequence). CDR3 DNA sequence: TGTGCTAGCAGCTTAGGGGCGCCCACCCAGACAGATACGCAGTATTTT. It codes for CASSLGAPTQTDTQYF.

V usage is TRBV5-4 and J usage is TRBJ2-7, with 10 nucleotides matching TRBD1. Germline lookup yields CDR1 SGHNT and CDR2 YYREEE (reference sequence). The V and J ends lost 2 bases and 4 bases, in that order; junction bases with no gene match: 9. The CDR3 runs to 16 residues. The CDR3 protein is CASSFNAGQGLYEQYF. The CDR3 DNA follows: TGTGCCAGCAGCTTTAATGCGGGACAGGGGCTTTACGAGCAGTACTTC.

This clonotype showed up just a few times. The gene calls are TRBV7-8 and TRBJ2-5, with D perhaps matching TRBD1 (5 bases). Germline CDR1 is SGHVS and CDR2 is FQNEAQ. The germline V and J ends were trimmed by 5 bases and 2 bases, with 15 bases remaining between them. The CDR3 covers 15 residues. CDR3 loop: CASSPRVLGQETQYF. CDR3 DNA sequence: TGTGCCAGCAGCCCCAGGGTTTTGGGACAAGAGACCCAGTACTTC.

This clonotype has just a few counts. The chain combines TRBV20-1 with TRBJ2-3; 9 bases line up with TRBD2. This CDR3 has 17 amino acids. Germline assignment: CDR1 DFQATT and CDR2 SNEGSKA (reference sequence). After removal of 1 base from V and 0 bases from J, the junction contained 8 bases not matched to a gene. The CDR3 loop is CSARVASGKGSTDTQYF. The DNA for the CDR3 is TGCAGTGCTAGAGTTGCTAGCGGGAAGGGAAGCACAGATACGCAGTATTTT.

V and J are TRBV29-1 and TRBJ2-4; D might be TRBD1 (6 bases). CDR3 length equals 15 residues. From germline, CDR1 is SQVTM and CDR2 ANQGSEA. Trimming took off 3 bases at V and 3 bases at J, with 15 bases between the two ends. CDR3 DNA sequence: TGCAGCGTTGAGAGGTGGGGGCCGAGCAAAAACATTCAGTACTTC. Its translation is CSVERWGPSKNIQYF.

This clonotype has a handful of counts. The gene calls are TRBV27 and TRBJ2-5; D tentatively fits TRBD1 or TRBD2 (5 bases each). This CDR3 has 14 residues. Germline CDR1 and CDR2: MNHEY and SMNVEV (reference sequence). Trimming cost V 6 bases and J 9 bases, with 20 bases left between them. The CDR3 sequence: CASRLGRTPVAQYF. CDR3 nucleotide sequence: TGTGCCAGCAGATTGGGACGGACCCCGGTGGCCCAGTACTTC.

This clonotype was counted at least ten times. The chain combines TRBV15 with TRBJ2-7; D is perhaps TRBD1 or TRBD2 (5 bases each). Between the trimmed V and J ends, which lost 0 bases and 7 bases, there was a span of 16 bases. Germline CDR1 reads LNHNV; CDR2 reads YYDKDF (reference sequence). CDR3 length equals 15 residues. The DNA of the CDR3 is TGTGCCACCAGCAGAGATAGGCAGGGACCGGGGGAGCAGTACTTC. Protein sequence: CATSRDRQGPGEQYF.

The CDR3 here is CASSDTGGRALTGELFF. The CDR3 DNA is TGTGCCAGCAGTGATACCGGAGGGAGGGCCCTCACCGGGGAGCTGTTTTTT. The V and J genes are TRBV2 and TRBJ2-2; 7 bases map to TRBD2. J gave up 4 bases and V 3 bases, and 11 bases lay outside the gene matches. This CDR3 comprises 17 residues. Looked up from germline, CDR1 is SNHLY and CDR2 is FYNNEI.